The 27 T cell receptor beta chains below all came from one sample that was sequenced in a study of shared clonotypes between healthy human individuals. The protocol was immunoSEQ multiplex PCR, while the TCRdb copy is restricted to in-frame clones and leaves out a portion. The sample shows fewer than 3 million clones, under 95% of them seen only once. Sequenced: naive CD4+ T cells from PBMCs. Subset denoted: CD45RA+ positively selected. The receptors shown here come from a man younger than 30 in good health. Some clones in this sample may be carry-over from other donors' samples.

The V gene is TRBV5-1, the J gene TRBJ2-7, with no clear D. Germline lookup yields CDR1 SGHRS and CDR2 YFSETQ. V lost 3 bases to trimming and J lost 3 bases, with 10 bases between them. The CDR3 is 13 amino acids. CDR3 residues: CASSSVGGYEQYF. CDR3 bases: TGCGCCAGCAGCTCGGTCGGTGGCTACGAGCAGTACTTC.

J is TRBJ2-7 and V is TRBV6-1; 10 bases agree with TRBD1. This CDR3 has 15 amino acids. V dropped 3 bases and J dropped 5; count of bases not matched to a gene: 7. Germline lookup yields CDR1 MNHNS and CDR2 SASEGT. The CDR3 is CASSDPGGTGDEQYF. The CDR3 region has the DNA TGTGCCAGCAGTGACCCAGGCGGGACAGGGGACGAGCAGTACTTC.

This clone has a handful of counts. The same CDR3 is also encoded by other DNA sequences in this sample. The chain carries TRBV6-1 and TRBJ1-5, with unresolved D. V gave up 3 bases and J gave up 5 bases, with 2 bases separating them. The CDR3 loop spans 11 amino acids. In germline, CDR1 is MNHNS, CDR2 SASEGT. CDR3 residues: CASSEYQPQHF. CDR3 DNA sequence: TGTGCCAGCAGTGAGTATCAGCCCCAGCATTTT.

This rearrangement joins TRBV7-8 to TRBJ1-5; the D gene is possibly TRBD1 (5 bases). The CDR3 contains 15 residues. The ends were cut back, 3 bases at V and 1 base at J, with 10 bases in the middle. Looked up from germline, CDR1 is SGHVS and CDR2 is FQNEAQ. This CDR3 is CASSFLGVSNQPQHF. The CDR3 DNA is TGTGCCAGCAGCTTCTTGGGGGTAAGCAATCAGCCCCAGCATTTT.

Only a few counts were recorded for this clone. This chain joins TRBV9 and TRBJ2-2; 9 bases are a match to TRBD1. V was pared by 7 bases and J by 2 bases, with 3 bases of the junction left unmatched. The germline V gene has CDR1 SGDLS and CDR2 YYNGEE. The CDR3 loop spans 14 amino acids. In DNA form, the CDR3 reads TGTGCCAGCTCGGACAGGGGCAACACCGGGGAGCTGTTTTTT. The encoded protein is CASSDRGNTGELFF.

The chain recombines TRBV18 with TRBJ1-2; D not resolved. This CDR3 spans 14 amino acids. Deletions cut 3 bases from V and 7 bases from J, with 15 bases between. In germline, CDR1 is KGHSH, CDR2 LQKENI. Here the CDR3 reads CASSPQDALVGYTF. For the CDR3, the DNA is TGTGCCAGCTCACCGCAGGACGCCTTGGTTGGCTACACCTTC.

As DNA, the CDR3 is TGCGCCAGCAGCTTCCCCCTAGATAGCGGCGAATCCTACAATGAGCAGTTCTTC. It specifies CASSFPLDSGESYNEQFF. The rearrangement joins TRBV5-1 to TRBJ2-1, with TRBD2 as a possible D gene (6 bases). Germline assignment: CDR1 SGHRS and CDR2 YFSETQ. Trimming shortened V by 2 bases and J by 1 base, and 19 bases separated the two germline ends. The CDR3 totals 18 residues.

The rearrangement joins TRBV6-5 to TRBJ2-7; either TRBD1 or TRBD2 may fit D (6 bases each). Germline CDR1 MNHEY, CDR2 SVGAGI. CDR3 length: 16 amino acids. V shed 0 bases and J shed 6 bases, with 18 bases lying between them. Written as DNA, the CDR3 is TGTGCCAGCAGTTACTCGGGAACGGGGGCCCAGCGCGAGCAGTACTTC. This encodes CASSYSGTGAQREQYF.

DNA for the CDR3: TGTGCCAGCAGTTTATCGGCCGGTACGCAGTATTTT. As protein: CASSLSAGTQYF. The J gene is TRBJ2-3, the V gene TRBV28; D remains ambiguous. The length of the CDR3 is 12 residues. Germline V gene data show CDR1 as MDHEN and CDR2 as SYDVKM. Deletions cut 1 base from V and 8 bases from J, with 7 bases between. The entire variable domain, with the rest obtained from reference TRBV28 and TRBJ2-3, is as follows: DVKVTQSSRYLVKRTGEKVFLECVQDMDHENMFWYRQDPGLGLRLIYFSYDVKMKEKGDIPEGYSVSREKKERFSLILESASTNQTSMYLCASSLSAGTQYFGPGTRLTVL.

V gene TRBV6-5 combines with J gene TRBJ1-1; the D is unclear. The CDR3 has 13 residues. V was clipped by 6 bases and J by 1 base, with 9 bases between them. Looked up from germline, CDR1 is MNHEY and CDR2 is SVGAGI. CDR3 nucleotide sequence: TGTGCCAGCAGGATGGATGGGAACACTGAAGCTTTCTTT. It encodes CASRMDGNTEAFF.

This chain connects TRBV6-1 to TRBJ2-1; 8 bases match TRBD2. The CDR3 is 14 amino acids. The V gene end was trimmed by 11 bases and the J gene end by 9 bases; junction bases not matched to a gene: 15. Germline CDR1 is MNHNS and CDR2 is SASEGT. The CDR3 region has the DNA TGTGCCCGGCGCGGGGGGTCCCCCGCGGGTGAGCAGTTCTTC. The encoded protein is CARRGGSPAGEQFF.

The rearrangement uses TRBV5-1 and TRBJ1-6; D might be TRBD1 (5 bases). CDR1 and CDR2 from the germline V gene are SGHRS and YFSETQ. Trimming removed 4 bases at V and 8 bases at J, with 16 bases between. CDR3 length: 15 residues. CDR3 nucleotides: TGCGCCAGCAGCATACTAGGACTGACAGATTCACCCCTCCACTTT. Residues: CASSILGLTDSPLHF.

V usage is TRBV10-1 and J usage is TRBJ2-3; 10 positions agree with TRBD2. V lost 10 bases and J lost 6; bases outside the gene matches: 7. Per the germline V gene, CDR1 is WNHNN and CDR2 is SYGVQD (reference sequence). The CDR3 is made up of 13 amino acids. The DNA of the CDR3 is TGCGCCACCTCTAGCGGGAGAAGCGATACGCAGTATTTT. It codes for CATSSGRSDTQYF.

This clone was observed once. This CDR3 reads CASSPGTGYGELFF. The CDR3, as DNA: TGCGCCAGCAGCCCCGGGACAGGGTACGGGGAGCTGTTTTTT. This sequence joins TRBV5-1 and TRBJ2-2, with 9 positions matching TRBD1. Germline V gene lookup returns CDR1 SGHRS and CDR2 YFSETQ. J gave up 7 bases and V 4 bases, and 5 bases lay outside the gene matches. The CDR3 is made up of 14 amino acids. Filled out from reference TRBV5-1 and TRBJ2-2, the complete variable domain reads KAGVTQTPRYLIKTRGQQVTLSCSPISGHRSVSWYQQTPGQGLQFLFEYFSETQRNKGNFPGRFSGRQFSNSRSEMNVSTLELGDSALYLCASSPGTGYGELFFGEGSRLTVL.

The gene calls are TRBV28 and TRBJ1-1, with a tentative D call TRBD1 (5 bases). Trimming shortened V by 6 bases and J by 8 bases, and 10 bases separated the two germline ends. The germline gives CDR1 MDHEN, CDR2 SYDVKM. The CDR3 runs 11 residues. The CDR3 protein is CASRTVLEAFF. CDR3 nucleotide sequence: TGTGCCAGCAGGACAGTTCTAGAAGCTTTCTTT. The complete variable domain, with remaining parts taken from reference TRBV28 and TRBJ1-1, reads DVKVTQSSRYLVKRTGEKVFLECVQDMDHENMFWYRQDPGLGLRLIYFSYDVKMKEKGDIPEGYSVSREKKERFSLILESASTNQTSMYLCASRTVLEAFFGQGTRLTVV.

This clone was seen a few times. V gene TRBV19 combines with J gene TRBJ1-5, with D possibly being TRBD1 (5 bases). Germline assignment: CDR1 LNHDA and CDR2 SQIVND (reference sequence). The CDR3 contains 15 residues. V lost 2 bases and J 2 bases, leaving 10 bases between the germline ends. CDR3 in amino acids: CASSIRSRGNQPQHF. The CDR3, as DNA: TGTGCCAGTAGTATACGGTCCAGGGGCAATCAGCCCCAGCATTTT.

V gene TRBV27 combines with J gene TRBJ2-1; D uncertain. The CDR3 runs 15 residues. Trimming pared 4 bases from V and 3 bases from J, leaving 13 bases between. Germline V gene data show CDR1 as MNHEY and CDR2 as SMNVEV (reference sequence). For the CDR3, the DNA is TGTGCCAGCAGTTGGAAGAGGCCGCTCTACAATGAGCAGTTCTTC. It is translated as CASSWKRPLYNEQFF.

This chain joins TRBV28 and TRBJ1-1, with D unclear. V lost 7 bases to trimming and J lost 1 base, with 4 bases between them. In germline, CDR1 is MDHEN, CDR2 SYDVKM. The CDR3 has 11 amino acids. CDR3 sequence reads: CASTENTEAFF. DNA of the CDR3: TGTGCCAGCACCGAGAACACTGAAGCTTTCTTT.

This clone has just one count. The V gene is TRBV12-5, the J gene TRBJ2-7; TRBD2 matches at 14 bases. Germline lookup yields CDR1 LGHNT and CDR2 FRNRAP. The CDR3 consists of 17 residues. V gave up 2 bases and J gave up 5 bases; unmatched junction bases: 8. CDR3 nucleotides: TGTGCTAGTGGTTTGCTCCGACTAGCGGGAGGGCCCGACGAGCAGTACTTC. This codes for CASGLLRLAGGPDEQYF.

V and J are TRBV6-6 and TRBJ1-1; 10 nucleotides align to TRBD1. The V gene end was trimmed by 2 bases and the J gene end by 7 bases; junction bases not matched to a gene: 4. CDR1 is MNHNY, CDR2 SVGAGI, per germline (reference sequence). This CDR3 has 14 residues. For the CDR3, the DNA is TGTGCCAGCAGTTACCGGACAGGGGGGGATGAAGCTTTCTTT. It encodes CASSYRTGGDEAFF.

V is TRBV4-2 and J is TRBJ2-2; D not certain. V gave up 5 bases and J gave up 0 bases, with 13 bases separating them. The CDR3 contains 16 residues. The germline gives CDR1 LGHNA, CDR2 YNFKEQ. CDR3 sequence: CASSLLSVANTGELFF. CDR3 DNA: TGTGCCAGCAGCTTACTCAGCGTGGCGAACACCGGGGAGCTGTTTTTT.

V gene TRBV6-6 combines with J gene TRBJ2-3; D gene ambiguous. Germline V CDR1 and CDR2: MNHNY, SVGAGI (reference sequence). This CDR3 contains 15 residues. Deletions cut 0 bases from V and 1 base from J, with 8 bases between. CDR3: CASSYSKLRTDTQYF. In DNA, the CDR3 is TGTGCCAGCAGTTACTCGAAGCTCCGCACAGATACGCAGTATTTT.

As for this clone: The junction does not match germline at one end; this may be a read error. The chain recombines TRBV28 with TRBJ2-7, with TRBD1 matching over 10 bases. Germline V gene data show CDR1 as MDHEN and CDR2 as SYDVKM. The CDR3 has 15 amino acids. The CDR3 region has the DNA TGTGCCAGCAGTTCCGGAGGGACAGGGGCCACCCACTGCCACTTC. It encodes CASSSGGTGATHCHF.

The V call is TRBV25-1, the J call TRBJ2-2; 15 bases match TRBD2. With V trimmed by 6 bases and J by 5 bases, 10 bases remained unmatched. Germline CDR1 is MGHDK and CDR2 is SYGVNS. The CDR3 contains 18 residues. This CDR3 is CASSQGLAGGGRTGELFF. CDR3 DNA: TGTGCCAGCAGCCAGGGACTAGCGGGAGGAGGCCGGACCGGGGAGCTGTTTTTT. The full variable domain, its missing parts supplied by reference TRBV25-1 and TRBJ2-2, is EADIYQTPRYLVIGTGKKITLECSQTMGHDKMYWYQQDPGMELHLIHYSYGVNSTEKGDLSSESTVSRIRTEHFPLTLESARPSHTSQYLCASSQGLAGGGRTGELFFGEGSRLTVL.

The chain employs TRBV19 and TRBJ2-5, with 9 bases identical to TRBD1. CDR1 is LNHDA, CDR2 SQIVND, per germline (reference sequence). Germline trimming cut 3 bases from V and 5 bases from J; bases unmatched to any gene: 4. The CDR3 totals 14 residues. The CDR3 DNA sequence: TGTGCCAGTAGTATCAACAGGGGGCTGGAGACCCAGTACTTC. This codes for CASSINRGLETQYF.

The chain combines TRBV18 with TRBJ2-3; possible D gene TRBD2, 5 bases. The V end was cut by 1 base, the J end by 6 bases, with 20 bases between. Germline V gene lookup returns CDR1 KGHSH and CDR2 LQKENI. The CDR3 extends over 17 amino acids. CDR3 bases: TGTGCCAGCTCACCACAAATGACTACCGCCGTTGGGGATACGCAGTATTTT. As protein: CASSPQMTTAVGDTQYF.

The chain uses TRBV30 and TRBJ1-5; D ambiguous. Trimming pared 5 bases from V and 7 bases from J, leaving 15 bases between. Germline assignment: CDR1 GTSNPN and CDR2 SVGIG (reference sequence). This CDR3 comprises 13 residues. The CDR3 region has the DNA TGTGCCTGGGCGATAACAGACGGGCAGCCCCAGCATTTT. This gives the protein CAWAITDGQPQHF.